One sample yielded the 7 T cell receptor beta chains listed below, sequenced in a study of synovial regulatory T cells in juvenile arthritis. Sequencing used immunoSEQ multiplex PCR; TCRdb keeps in-frame clones, though not all of them. In all, the sample yields just under 10,000 clones. Material for sequencing was Treg cells from blood. Subset specified: remaining (HLA-DR-negative) circulating blood Treg cells. The source of these receptors is a donor younger than 30 with juvenile idiopathic arthritis.

The rearrangement links TRBV28 to TRBJ2-3; the TCRdb D gene call, TRBD1, has no DNA to confirm it. CDR3 length: 15 residues. No DNA has been recorded. Germline loops: CDR1 MDHEN, CDR2 SYDVKM. The CDR3 loop reads CASRKGQEYSDTQYF.

The chain links TRBV28 to TRBJ2-2; absent DNA, TCRdb's TRBD2 call cannot be checked. CDR1 is MDHEN, CDR2 SYDVKM, per germline. This CDR3 is built from 14 residues. The coding DNA is unavailable. The CDR3: CASSLVRRAGELFF.

The chain couples TRBV6-6 to TRBJ1-5; TCRdb's D call, TRBD1, is unchecked because there is no DNA. Germline lookup yields CDR1 MNHNY and CDR2 SVGAGI (reference sequence). The CDR3 extends over 15 amino acids. No coding sequence is recorded. The CDR3: CASSQDRGAHQPQHF.

This sequence joins TRBV16 and TRBJ1-3; lacking DNA, the TRBD1 call made by TCRdb goes unchecked. The CDR3 sequence is 16 residues long. No nucleotide data were recorded. CDR1 and CDR2 from the germline V gene are KGHSY and FQNENV. The CDR3 is CASSQGVPGAGNTIYF.

The chain uses TRBV5-1 and TRBJ2-2; the TCRdb call, TRBD2, lacks DNA for checking. Per germline, CDR1 SGHRS and CDR2 YFSETQ. CDR3 length: 15 amino acids. The entry carries no DNA sequence. CDR3: CASSALLSPDGELFF.

V is TRBV6-6 and J is TRBJ1-1. The CDR3 is 12 amino acids. The DNA sequence is not available. Per the germline V gene, CDR1 is MNHNY and CDR2 is SVGAGI (reference sequence). The CDR3 spells CASIRRDGGAFF.

The chain combines TRBV5-4 with TRBJ1-1; the D call of TRBD1 rests on TCRdb alone, since no DNA is present to check it. Germline loops: CDR1 SGHNT, CDR2 YYREEE (reference sequence). The CDR3 spans 15 residues. The coding DNA is unavailable. CDR3 in amino acids: CASSRVGAGNTEAFF. Drawing the rest from reference TRBV5-4 and TRBJ1-1, the complete variable domain is ETGVTQSPTHLIKTRGQQVTLRCSSQSGHNTVSWYQQALGQGPQFIFQYYREEENGRGNFPPRFSGLQFPNYSSELNVNALELDDSALYLCASSRVGAGNTEAFFGQGTRLTVV.